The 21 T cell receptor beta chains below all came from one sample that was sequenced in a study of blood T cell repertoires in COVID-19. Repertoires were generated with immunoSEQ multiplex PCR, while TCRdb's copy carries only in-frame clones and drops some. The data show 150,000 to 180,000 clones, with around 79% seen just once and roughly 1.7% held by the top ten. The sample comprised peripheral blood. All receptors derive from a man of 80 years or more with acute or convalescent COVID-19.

In DNA form, the CDR3 reads TGTGCCACCAGTGATTTCTACTGGGAGACCCAGTACTTC. Translated, it gives CATSDFYWETQYF. The rearrangement links TRBV24-1 to TRBJ2-5; no definite D call. The CDR3 consists of 13 residues. Germline V gene sequence: CDR1 KGHDR, CDR2 SFDVKD. With 1 base removed from V and 5 bases from J, the gap between germline ends came to 7 bases.

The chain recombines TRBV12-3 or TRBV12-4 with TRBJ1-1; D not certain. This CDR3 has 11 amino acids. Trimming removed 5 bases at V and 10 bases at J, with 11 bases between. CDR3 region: CASSVAQVAFF. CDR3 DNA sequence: TGTGCCAGCAGTGTCGCTCAGGTAGCTTTCTTT.

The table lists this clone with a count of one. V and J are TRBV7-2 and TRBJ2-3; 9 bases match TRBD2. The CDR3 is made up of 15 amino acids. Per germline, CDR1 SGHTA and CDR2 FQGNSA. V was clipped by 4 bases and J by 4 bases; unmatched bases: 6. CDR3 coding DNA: TGTGCCAGCAGCTGGACTAGCGCACAGGCAGATACGCAGTATTTT. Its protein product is CASSWTSAQADTQYF.

The DNA of the CDR3 is TGTGCCAGCAGTTTAAGTGGCAGGGGGCAAAAGACCCAGTACTTC. It translates to CASSLSGRGQKTQYF. V gene TRBV27 combines with J gene TRBJ2-5; 8 positions match TRBD1. CDR3 size: 15 residues. Germline loops: CDR1 MNHEY, CDR2 SMNVEV (reference sequence). The junction had 8 bases not matched to a gene; V was cut back by 2 bases and J by 6 bases.

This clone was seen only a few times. CDR3 in amino acids: CASSQGQGQPQHF. The CDR3 DNA follows: TGTGCCAGTAGCCAGGGACAAGGCCAGCCCCAGCATTTT. The chain carries TRBV19 and TRBJ1-5; TRBD1 might be the D (6 bases). CDR1 LNHDA and CDR2 SQIVND come from the germline V gene (reference sequence). V shed 6 bases and J shed 7 bases, with 13 bases lying between them. CDR3 length: 13 residues.

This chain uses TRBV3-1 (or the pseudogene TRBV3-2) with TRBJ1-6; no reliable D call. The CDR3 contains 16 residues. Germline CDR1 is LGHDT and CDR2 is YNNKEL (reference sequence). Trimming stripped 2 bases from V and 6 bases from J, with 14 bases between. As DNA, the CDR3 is TGTGCCAGCAGCCAATTCCCCCCCCCGGTTAATTCACCCCTCCACTTT. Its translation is CASSQFPPPVNSPLHF.

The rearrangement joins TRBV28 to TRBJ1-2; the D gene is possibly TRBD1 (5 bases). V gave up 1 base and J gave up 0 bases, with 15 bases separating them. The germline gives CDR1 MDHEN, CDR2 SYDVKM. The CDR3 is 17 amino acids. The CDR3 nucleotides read TGTGCCAGCAGTTTATCGTATTTCGGGACTGCTAACTATGGCTACACCTTC. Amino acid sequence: CASSLSYFGTANYGYTF.

For the CDR3, the DNA is TGTGCCAGCAGCTTAGGGTTTGTCGGGTCCTACGAGCAGTACTTC. Its translation is CASSLGFVGSYEQYF. V is TRBV7-8 and J is TRBJ2-7; D unclear. CDR1 is SGHVS, CDR2 FQNEAQ, per germline. The CDR3 has 15 residues. Trimming took off 1 base at V and 1 base at J, with 11 bases between the two ends.

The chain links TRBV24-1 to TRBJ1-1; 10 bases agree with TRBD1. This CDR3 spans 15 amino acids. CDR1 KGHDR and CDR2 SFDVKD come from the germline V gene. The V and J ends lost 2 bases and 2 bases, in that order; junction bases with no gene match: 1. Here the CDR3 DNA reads TGTGCCACCAGTGATTCGACAGGGGGCAACACTGAAGCTTTCTTT. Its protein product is CATSDSTGGNTEAFF.

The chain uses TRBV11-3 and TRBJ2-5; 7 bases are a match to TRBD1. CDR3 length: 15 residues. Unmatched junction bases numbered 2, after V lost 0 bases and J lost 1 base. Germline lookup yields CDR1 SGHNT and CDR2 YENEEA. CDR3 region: CASSLDGTAQETQYF. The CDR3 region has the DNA TGTGCCAGCAGCTTAGACGGGACAGCCCAAGAGACCCAGTACTTC.

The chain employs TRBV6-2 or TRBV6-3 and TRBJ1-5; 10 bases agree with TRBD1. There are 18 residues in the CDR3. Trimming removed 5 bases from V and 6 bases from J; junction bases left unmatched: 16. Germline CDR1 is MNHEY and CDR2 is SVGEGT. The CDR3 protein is CASSRAGTGVNRGQPQHF. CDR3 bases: TGTGCCAGCAGTCGTGCCGGGACAGGGGTGAATCGGGGTCAGCCCCAGCATTTT.

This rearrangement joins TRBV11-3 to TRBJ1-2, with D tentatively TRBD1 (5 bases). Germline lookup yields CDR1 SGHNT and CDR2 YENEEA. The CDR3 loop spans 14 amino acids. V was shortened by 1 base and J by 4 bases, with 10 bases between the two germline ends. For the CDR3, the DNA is TGTGCCAGCAGCTTAGCTCAGGGAGGCTATGGCTACACCTTC. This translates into CASSLAQGGYGYTF.

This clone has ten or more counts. The CDR3 spells CASSENRNYEQYV. Here the CDR3 DNA reads TGTGCCAGCAGTGAAAACAGGAACTACGAGCAGTACGTC. The chain recombines TRBV6-1 with TRBJ2-7; TRBD1 might be the D (5 bases). Per the germline V gene, CDR1 is MNHNS and CDR2 is SASEGT. The CDR3 runs to 13 residues. V was cut by 2 bases and J by 3 bases, with 8 bases left in between.

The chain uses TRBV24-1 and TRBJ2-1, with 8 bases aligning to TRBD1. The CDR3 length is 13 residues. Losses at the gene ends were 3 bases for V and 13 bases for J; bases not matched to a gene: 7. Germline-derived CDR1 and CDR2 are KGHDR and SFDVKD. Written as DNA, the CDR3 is TGTGCCACCAGTGATAGCGGACAGGGCGAACAGTTCTTC. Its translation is CATSDSGQGEQFF.

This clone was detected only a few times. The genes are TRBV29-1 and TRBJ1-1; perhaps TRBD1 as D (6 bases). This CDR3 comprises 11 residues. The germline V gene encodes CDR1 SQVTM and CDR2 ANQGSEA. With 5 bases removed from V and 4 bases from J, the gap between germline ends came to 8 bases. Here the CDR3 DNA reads TGCAGCGTTTTGGACAGCACTGAAGCTTTCTTT. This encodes CSVLDSTEAFF.

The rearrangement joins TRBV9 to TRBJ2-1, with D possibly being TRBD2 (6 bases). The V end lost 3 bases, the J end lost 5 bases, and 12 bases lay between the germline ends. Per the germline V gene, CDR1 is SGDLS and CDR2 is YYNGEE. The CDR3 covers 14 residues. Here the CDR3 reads CASSARDWNNEQFF. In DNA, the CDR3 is TGTGCCAGCAGCGCCCGGGACTGGAACAATGAGCAGTTCTTC.

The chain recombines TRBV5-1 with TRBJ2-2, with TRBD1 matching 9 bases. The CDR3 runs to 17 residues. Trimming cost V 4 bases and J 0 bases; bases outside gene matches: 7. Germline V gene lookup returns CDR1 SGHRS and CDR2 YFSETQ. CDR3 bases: TGCGCCAGCAGCCCTTACAGGGGGCAGGCGAACACCGGGGAGCTGTTTTTT. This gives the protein CASSPYRGQANTGELFF.

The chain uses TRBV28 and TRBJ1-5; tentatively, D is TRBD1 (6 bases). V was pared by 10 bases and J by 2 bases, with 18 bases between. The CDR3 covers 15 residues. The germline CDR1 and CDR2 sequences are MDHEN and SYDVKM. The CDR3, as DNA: TGTGCCACCCATTCGGGGGGGGGCGGCAATCAGCCCCAGCATTTT. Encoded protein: CATHSGGGGNQPQHF.

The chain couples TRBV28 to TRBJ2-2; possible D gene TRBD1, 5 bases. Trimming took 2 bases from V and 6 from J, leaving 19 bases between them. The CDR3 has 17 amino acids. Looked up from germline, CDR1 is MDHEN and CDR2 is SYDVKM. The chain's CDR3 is CASSLGLATDLPGELFF. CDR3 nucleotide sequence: TGTGCCAGCAGTTTAGGGTTGGCGACAGACCTCCCCGGGGAGCTGTTTTTT. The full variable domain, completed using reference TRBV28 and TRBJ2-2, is DVKVTQSSRYLVKRTGEKVFLECVQDMDHENMFWYRQDPGLGLRLIYFSYDVKMKEKGDIPEGYSVSREKKERFSLILESASTNQTSMYLCASSLGLATDLPGELFFGEGSRLTVL.

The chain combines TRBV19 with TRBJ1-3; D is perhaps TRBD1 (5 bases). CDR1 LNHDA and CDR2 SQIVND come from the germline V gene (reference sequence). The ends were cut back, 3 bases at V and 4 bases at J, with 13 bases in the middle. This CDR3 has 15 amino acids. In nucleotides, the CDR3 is TGTGCCAGTAGTATTAACGGGGGATCCGGAAACACCATATATTTT. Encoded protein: CASSINGGSGNTIYF.

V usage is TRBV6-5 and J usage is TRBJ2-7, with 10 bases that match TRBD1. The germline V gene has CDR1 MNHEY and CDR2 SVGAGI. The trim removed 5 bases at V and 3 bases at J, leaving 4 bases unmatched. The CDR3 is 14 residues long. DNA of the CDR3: TGTGCCAGCAGTAGGGGACAGGGGAGCTACGAGCAGTACTTC. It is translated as CASSRGQGSYEQYF.